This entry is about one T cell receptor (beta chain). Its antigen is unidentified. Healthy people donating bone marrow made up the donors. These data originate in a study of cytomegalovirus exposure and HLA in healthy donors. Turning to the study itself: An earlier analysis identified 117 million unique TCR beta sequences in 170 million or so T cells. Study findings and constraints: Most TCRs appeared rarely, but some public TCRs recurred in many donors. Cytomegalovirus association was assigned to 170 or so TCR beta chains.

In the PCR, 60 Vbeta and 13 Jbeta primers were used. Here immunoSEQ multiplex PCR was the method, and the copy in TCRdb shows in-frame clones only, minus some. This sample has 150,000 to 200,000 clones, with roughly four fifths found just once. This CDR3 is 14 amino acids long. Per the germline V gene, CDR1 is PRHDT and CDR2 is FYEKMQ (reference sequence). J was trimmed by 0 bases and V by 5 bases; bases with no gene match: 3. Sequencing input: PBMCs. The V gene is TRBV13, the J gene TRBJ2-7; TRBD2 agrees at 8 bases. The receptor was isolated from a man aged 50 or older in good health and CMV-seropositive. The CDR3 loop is CASSNGGASYEQYF. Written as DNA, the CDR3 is TGTGCCAGCAGCAACGGGGGGGCCTCCTACGAGCAGTACTTC.